This TCR beta chain was documented in a study of cytomegalovirus exposure and HLA in healthy donors. Study conclusions and caveats: Altogether, 170 or so TCR beta chains were recorded as cytomegalovirus-associated. The authors excluded some V segments, including TRBV6-2 and TRBV6-3, as indistinguishable. In an earlier analysis, most TCR beta V segments were productive about 87% or about 30% of the time.

This clone was seen a few times. Its antigen is currently unknown. In the PCR, 60 Vbeta and 13 Jbeta primers were used. The method was immunoSEQ multiplex PCR; TCRdb's version includes in-frame clones alone and lacks a portion of them. The sample holds about 120,000 clones, roughly three quarters seen once. The ends were cut back, 4 bases at V and 1 base at J, with 9 bases in the middle. The germline gives CDR1 SEHNR, CDR2 FQNEAQ (reference sequence). The CDR3 totals 14 residues. The sequence was obtained from a woman aged 40 to 50 in good health and CMV-seropositive. The chain carries TRBV7-9 and TRBJ2-3; D remains unclear. The sample taken for sequencing was PBMCs. The CDR3 region is CASSWALGTDTQYF. The CDR3 bases are TGTGCCAGCAGCTGGGCCTTGGGCACAGATACGCAGTATTTT.